Presented here are 25 T cell receptor beta chains from one specimen sequenced in a study of CD8 T cells in ankylosing spondylitis. TCRdb itself ran the 5' RACE reads through MiXCR, one entry per CDR3 protein. The repertoire holds roughly 230,000 distinct CDR3 sequences, with about 18% as singletons. The sequenced material came from blood, either unsorted or a sorted T cell fraction (not recorded which). The receptors stem from a male donor with ankylosing spondylitis or in good health (not recorded which).

V gene TRBV5-6 combines with J gene TRBJ2-5, with D perhaps TRBD2 (5 bases). From germline, CDR1 is SGHDT and CDR2 YYEEEE. This CDR3 contains 15 residues. V was trimmed by 4 bases and J by 3 bases, leaving 16 bases between them. CDR3 nucleotides: TGTGCCAGCAGCCCGGCGGGCGTACTAAAAGAGACCCAGTACTTC. This sequence encodes CASSPAGVLKETQYF.

This rearrangement joins TRBV19 to TRBJ2-1; the D call may be TRBD1 or TRBD2 (8 bases each). The V end was cut by 5 bases, the J end by 4 bases, with 21 bases between. Germline V gene lookup returns CDR1 LNHDA and CDR2 SQIVND (reference sequence). The length of the CDR3 is 17 residues. In DNA, the CDR3 is TGTGCCAGTAGTCCCAGGGGGCCTAGCGGGTTTTACAATGAGCAGTTCTTC. Protein product: CASSPRGPSGFYNEQFF.

The chain combines TRBV25-1 with TRBJ1-5; possibly TRBD1 for D (6 bases). V shed 3 bases and J shed 6 bases, with 12 bases lying between them. The CDR3 contains 14 residues. The germline gives CDR1 MGHDK, CDR2 SYGVNS. For the CDR3, the DNA is TGTGCCAGCAGTGACACAGGGCCTGGTCAGCCCCAGCATTTT. Translating gives CASSDTGPGQPQHF.

CDR3 sequence reads: CASSHTTSGSPEQFF. CDR3 nucleotide sequence: TGTGCCAGCAGCCACACTACTAGCGGGAGTCCTGAGCAGTTCTTC. The chain links TRBV3-1 to TRBJ2-1, with 11 positions matching TRBD2. Germline V CDR1 and CDR2: LGHDT, YNNKEL (reference sequence). V shed 3 bases and J 9 bases; nucleotides not matched to a gene: 7. CDR3 length equals 15 residues.

This clonotype appeared a single time. The chain recombines TRBV5-1 with TRBJ2-1; 14 bases map to TRBD2. V lost 4 bases, J lost 3 bases, and 3 bases stayed unmatched. Germline V gene data show CDR1 as SGHRS and CDR2 as YFSETQ. The CDR3 consists of 16 residues. CDR3 in amino acids: CASSEGTSGSYNEQFF. CDR3 DNA sequence: TGCGCCAGCAGCGAAGGGACTAGCGGGAGCTACAATGAGCAGTTCTTC.

V usage is TRBV5-5 and J usage is TRBJ2-1; the D gene is possibly TRBD2 (7 bases). V was clipped by 3 bases and J by 0 bases, with 19 bases between them. CDR3 size: 18 residues. From germline, CDR1 is SGHKS and CDR2 YYEKEE (reference sequence). CDR3 sequence (DNA): TGTGCCAGCAGCTCTCGCATCGGGGGGCTGAGCTCCTACAATGAGCAGTTCTTC. It translates to CASSSRIGGLSSYNEQFF.

The V and J genes are TRBV9 and TRBJ1-1, with no clear D. This CDR3 is built from 13 residues. Germline V gene sequence: CDR1 SGDLS, CDR2 YYNGEE. V lost 4 bases and J 11 bases, leaving 18 bases between the germline ends. The CDR3 DNA sequence: TGTGCCAGCAGCCCTCCGGGCTCCCAGCAGGCTTTCTTT. It specifies CASSPPGSQQAFF.

This chain joins TRBV4-1 and TRBJ1-4; a weak D match, TRBD1 (6 bases). CDR3 size: 18 residues. The germline V gene has CDR1 MGHRA and CDR2 YSYEKL. Trimming took off 1 base at V and 8 bases at J, with 23 bases between the two ends. This CDR3 reads CASSQATSVGGAGEKLFF. CDR3 in DNA: TGCGCCAGCAGCCAAGCCACCTCCGTCGGGGGGGCCGGAGAAAAACTGTTTTTT.

The chain employs TRBV19 and TRBJ2-7, with TRBD1 identical over 8 bases. The germline CDR1 and CDR2 sequences are LNHDA and SQIVND (reference sequence). J gave up 2 bases and V 3 bases, and 3 bases lay outside the gene matches. CDR3 size: 14 residues. The CDR3 sequence is CASSMAQGAYEQYF. DNA of the CDR3: TGTGCCAGTAGTATGGCACAGGGGGCCTACGAGCAGTACTTC.

This clonotype was counted between two and nine times. The CDR3, as DNA: TGTGCCAGCACCCAGGGAATGAACACTGAAGCTTTCTTT. Encoded protein: CASTQGMNTEAFF. The rearrangement uses TRBV11-2 and TRBJ1-1; D might be TRBD1 (5 bases). The CDR3 loop spans 13 amino acids. CDR1 and CDR2 from the germline V gene are SGHAT and FQNNGV. Trimming stripped 7 bases from V and 0 bases from J, with 9 bases between.

The gene calls are TRBV4-1 and TRBJ2-1; D might be TRBD2 (6 bases). V was trimmed by 0 bases and J by 13 bases, leaving 13 bases between them. CDR1 MGHRA and CDR2 YSYEKL come from the germline V gene. This CDR3 is 13 amino acids long. This chain's CDR3 is CASSQDGAGLQFF. In DNA, the CDR3 is TGCGCCAGCAGCCAAGACGGGGCGGGACTCCAGTTCTTC.

This clonotype came up a few times. V usage is TRBV12-3 or TRBV12-4 and J usage is TRBJ2-7, with D perhaps being TRBD1 or TRBD2 (6 bases each). The CDR3 has 13 amino acids. V gave up 5 bases and J gave up 6 bases, with 14 bases separating them. CDR3: CASSTRGGLEQYF. The CDR3 coding sequence is TGTGCCAGCAGTACCAGGGGAGGTCTCGAGCAGTACTTC.

The chain couples TRBV4-1 to TRBJ2-1, with 13 bases that match TRBD2. The J segment lost 2 bases and the V segment lost 5 bases, leaving 6 bases of the junction unmatched. The germline CDR1 and CDR2 sequences are MGHRA and YSYEKL. This CDR3 has 17 residues. The CDR3 reads CASSSGTSGNTYNEQFF. CDR3 DNA: TGCGCCAGCAGCTCTGGGACTAGCGGGAACACCTACAATGAGCAGTTCTTC.

This clonotype was detected a few times. The chain joins TRBV6-2 or TRBV6-3 to TRBJ2-4; possible D gene TRBD2, 6 bases. Looked up from germline, CDR1 is MNHEY and CDR2 is SVGEGT. The CDR3 sequence is 15 residues long. Trimming pared 7 bases from V and 0 bases from J, leaving 13 bases between. The CDR3: CASTPRRGAKNIQYF. In DNA form, the CDR3 reads TGTGCCAGCACCCCCCGGAGGGGAGCCAAAAACATTCAGTACTTC.

V gene TRBV5-1 combines with J gene TRBJ2-1; D gene ambiguous. CDR1 SGHRS and CDR2 YFSETQ come from the germline V gene. V lost 0 bases and J 0 bases, leaving 16 bases between the germline ends. The CDR3 loop spans 18 amino acids. The chain's CDR3 is CASSLVGLDLLSYNEQFF. CDR3 nucleotides: TGCGCCAGCAGCTTGGTCGGGCTGGACCTACTCTCCTACAATGAGCAGTTCTTC.

In this sample, this clonotype turned up a few times. The rearrangement links TRBV7-6 to TRBJ2-3; 9 positions agree with TRBD1. In germline, CDR1 is SGHVS, CDR2 FNYEAQ. The CDR3 length is 16 residues. Trimming at V came to 3 bases and at J to 3 bases, leaving 7 bases not matched to a gene. For the CDR3, the DNA is TGTGCCAGCAGCTTCTCGGGACAGGGTAAAACAGATACGCAGTATTTT. Translation: CASSFSGQGKTDTQYF.

Note on this clonotype: This sequence may be a read error, since a much larger clone differs from it by one base. V usage is TRBV10-3 and J usage is TRBJ2-7, with TRBD2 matching 9 bases. Germline assignment: CDR1 ENHRY and CDR2 SYGVKD. The CDR3 has 16 residues. The CDR3 region has the DNA TGTGCCATCAGTGAGTCGGCGGGAGGGATCTCCTACGAGCTGTACTTC. Its translation: CAISESAGGISYELYF.

This chain uses TRBV7-9 with TRBJ2-1, with 7 bases lining up with TRBD1. The germline V gene encodes CDR1 SEHNR and CDR2 FQNEAQ (reference sequence). V lost 6 bases and J lost 9; bases outside the gene matches: 5. CDR3 length equals 12 residues. The CDR3 DNA is TGTGCCAGCAGTCCGACAGGGCCTGAGCAGTTCTTC. Amino acids: CASSPTGPEQFF.

This clonotype was counted between two and nine times. V is TRBV12-3 or TRBV12-4 and J is TRBJ2-3, with D unresolved. V dropped 10 bases and J dropped 0 bases, with 14 bases sitting between them. CDR3 length: 14 amino acids. CDR3 protein: CAISYGQSTDTQYF. DNA of the CDR3: TGTGCCATATCCTATGGGCAAAGCACAGATACGCAGTATTTT.

The chain joins TRBV7-4 to TRBJ1-1; tentative D call: TRBD1 (5 bases). The CDR3 has 19 amino acids. V was trimmed by 1 base and J by 6 bases, leaving 27 bases between them. In germline, CDR1 is SGHVT, CDR2 SQSDAQ. As DNA, the CDR3 is TGTGCCAGCAGCTTAGAAGTCAGGGCAGAAAAAGGACCGCGTCCTGAAGCTTTCTTT. It yields the protein CASSLEVRAEKGPRPEAFF. Full variable domain (remainder filled in from reference TRBV7-4 and TRBJ1-1): GAGVSQSPRYKVAKRGRDVALRCDSISGHVTLYWYRQTLGQGSEVLTYSQSDAQRDKSGRPSGRFSAERPERSVSTLKIQRTEQGDSAVYLCASSLEVRAEKGPRPEAFFGQGTRLTVV.

In its sample, this clonotype was seen many times. The chain couples TRBV24-1 to TRBJ1-1; D ambiguous. V gave up 4 bases and J gave up 0 bases, with 8 bases separating them. Germline assignment: CDR1 KGHDR and CDR2 SFDVKD. The CDR3 loop spans 14 amino acids. CDR3: CATSEMGMNTEAFF. The CDR3 DNA reads as TGTGCCACCAGTGAAATGGGGATGAACACTGAAGCTTTCTTT.

CDR3 residues: CASSVRAPRDEQFF. CDR3 in DNA: TGTGCCAGCAGCGTAAGAGCCCCGCGCGATGAGCAGTTCTTC. The chain uses TRBV9 and TRBJ2-1; D not certain. Germline assignment: CDR1 SGDLS and CDR2 YYNGEE. V lost 1 base, J lost 8 bases, and 13 bases lay in between. The CDR3 is 14 residues long.

The chain recombines TRBV29-1 with TRBJ2-5; D call uncertain. CDR1 and CDR2 from the germline V gene are SQVTM and ANQGSEA. This CDR3 comprises 12 residues. Trimming cost V 7 bases and J 5 bases, with 14 bases left between them. As DNA, the CDR3 is TGCAGCGCCTGGGCCAACGGGGAGACCCAGTACTTC. Protein sequence: CSAWANGETQYF.

This clonotype was counted many times. CDR3 in amino acids: CASRQGELTDTQYF. CDR3 bases: TGTGCCAGCAGACAGGGAGAGTTGACAGATACGCAGTATTTT. The genes are TRBV6-1 and TRBJ2-3; D is possibly TRBD1 (6 bases). The CDR3 has 14 amino acids. Trimming pared 6 bases from V and 3 bases from J, leaving 13 bases between. In germline, CDR1 is MNHNS, CDR2 SASEGT.

This CDR3 is CASSDFAGEQYF. The CDR3 coding sequence is TGTGCCAGCAGTGACTTCGCCGGCGAGCAGTACTTC. V is TRBV6-4 and J is TRBJ2-7; the D is unclear. The CDR3 is made up of 12 amino acids. Between the trimmed V and J ends, which lost 1 base and 6 bases, there was a span of 7 bases. Germline loops: CDR1 MRHNA, CDR2 SNTAGT.